This TCR beta chain was recovered during a study of beta chain features in type 1 diabetes. Points from the study as a whole: In comparison with healthy donors, patients had naive, central memory and Treg TCRB repertoires that appeared more similar. Type 1 diabetes patients had moderately but significantly shorter TCRB CDR3s in all four CD4+ subsets. With patients and controls alike, PCR might favor shorter templates to an equal degree.

The isolated RNA, all of it, was reverse transcribed, so expressed TCRB transcripts were what got sequenced. Produced via immunoSEQ multiplex PCR; TCRdb's table is partial and in-frame only. The sample lists 900,000 or so clones; roughly 17% were seen once. Trimming took off 4 bases at V and 4 bases at J, with 10 bases between the two ends. Germline V gives CDR1 LNHDA, CDR2 SQIVND (reference sequence). This CDR3 has 14 amino acids. For this clone: The antigen is not known.

Sequencing input: naive CD4+ T cells from blood. This chain uses TRBV19 with TRBJ2-2, with a tentative D call TRBD2 (6 bases). The sequence derives from a woman aged 18-30 years in good health. CDR3 protein: CASSTSAGTGELFF. As DNA, the CDR3 is TGTGCCAGTAGTACGTCAGCGGGCACCGGGGAGCTGTTTTTT. The complete variable domain, with remaining parts taken from reference TRBV19 and TRBJ2-2, reads DGGITQSPKYLFRKEGQNVTLSCEQNLNHDAMYWYRQDPGQGLRLIYYSQIVNDFQKGDIAEGYSVSREKKESFPLTVTSAQKNPTAFYLCASSTSAGTGELFFGEGSRLTVL.